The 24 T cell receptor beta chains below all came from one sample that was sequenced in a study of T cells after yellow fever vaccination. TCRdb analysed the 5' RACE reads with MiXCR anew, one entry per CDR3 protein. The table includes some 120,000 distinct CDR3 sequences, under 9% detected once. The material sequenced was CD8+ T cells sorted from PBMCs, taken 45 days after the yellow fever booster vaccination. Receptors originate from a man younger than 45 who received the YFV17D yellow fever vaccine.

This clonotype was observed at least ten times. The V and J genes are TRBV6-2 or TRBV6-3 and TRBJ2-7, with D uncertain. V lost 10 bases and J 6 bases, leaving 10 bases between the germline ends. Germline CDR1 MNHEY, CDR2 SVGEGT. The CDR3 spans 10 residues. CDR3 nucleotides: TGTGCCACCTTTTTTCGCGAGCAGTACTTC. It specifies CATFFREQYF.

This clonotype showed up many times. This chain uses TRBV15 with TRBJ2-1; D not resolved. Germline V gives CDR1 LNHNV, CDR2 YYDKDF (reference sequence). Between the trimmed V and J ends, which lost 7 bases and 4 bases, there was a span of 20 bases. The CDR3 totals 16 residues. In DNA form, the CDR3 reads TGTGCCACCACCAGGCCCGACAATTCCCTTTACAATGAGCAGTTCTTC. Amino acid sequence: CATTRPDNSLYNEQFF. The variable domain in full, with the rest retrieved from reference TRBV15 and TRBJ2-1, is DAMVIQNPRYQVTQFGKPVTLSCSQTLNHNVMYWYQQKSSQAPKLLFHYYDKDFNNEADTPDNFQSRRPNTSFCFLDIRSPGLGDTAMYLCATTRPDNSLYNEQFFGPGTRLTVL.

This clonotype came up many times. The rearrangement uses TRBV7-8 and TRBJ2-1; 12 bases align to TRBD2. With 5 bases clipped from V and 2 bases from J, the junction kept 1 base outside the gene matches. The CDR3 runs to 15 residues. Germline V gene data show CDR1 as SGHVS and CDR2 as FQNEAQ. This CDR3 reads CASSPSGRAYNEQFF. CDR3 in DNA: TGTGCCAGCAGCCCTAGCGGGAGGGCCTACAATGAGCAGTTCTTC.

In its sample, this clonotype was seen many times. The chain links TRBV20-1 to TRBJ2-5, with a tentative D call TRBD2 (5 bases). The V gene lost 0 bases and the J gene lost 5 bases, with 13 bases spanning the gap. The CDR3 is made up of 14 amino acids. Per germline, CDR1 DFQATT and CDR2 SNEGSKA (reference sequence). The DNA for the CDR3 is TGCAGTGCTAGAGATTCACGGGATGGGGAGACCCAGTACTTC. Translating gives CSARDSRDGETQYF.

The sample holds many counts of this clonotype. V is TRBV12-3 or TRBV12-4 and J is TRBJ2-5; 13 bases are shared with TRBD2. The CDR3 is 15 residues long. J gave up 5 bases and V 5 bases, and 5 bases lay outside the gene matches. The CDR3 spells CASSPLAGGRETQYF. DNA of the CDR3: TGTGCCAGCAGTCCACTAGCGGGAGGGCGCGAGACCCAGTACTTC.

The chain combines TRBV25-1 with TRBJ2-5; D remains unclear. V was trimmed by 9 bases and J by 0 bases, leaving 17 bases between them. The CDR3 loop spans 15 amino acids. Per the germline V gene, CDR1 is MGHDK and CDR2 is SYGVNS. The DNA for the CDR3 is TGTGCCAGGAGCCCCGGGCACACCTACCAAGAGACCCAGTACTTC. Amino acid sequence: CARSPGHTYQETQYF.

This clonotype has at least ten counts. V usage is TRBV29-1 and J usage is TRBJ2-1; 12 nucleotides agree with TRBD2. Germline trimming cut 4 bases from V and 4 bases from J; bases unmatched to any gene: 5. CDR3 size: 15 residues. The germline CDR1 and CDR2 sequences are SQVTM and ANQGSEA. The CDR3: CSVGWTSGDYNEQFF. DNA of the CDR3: TGCAGCGTTGGATGGACTAGCGGGGATTACAATGAGCAGTTCTTC.

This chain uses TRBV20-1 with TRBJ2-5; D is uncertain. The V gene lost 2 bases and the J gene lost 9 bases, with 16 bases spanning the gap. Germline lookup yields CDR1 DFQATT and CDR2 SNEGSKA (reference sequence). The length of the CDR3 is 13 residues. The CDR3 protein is CSARFTTGLAQYF. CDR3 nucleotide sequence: TGCAGTGCTAGATTCACGACCGGGTTGGCCCAGTACTTC.

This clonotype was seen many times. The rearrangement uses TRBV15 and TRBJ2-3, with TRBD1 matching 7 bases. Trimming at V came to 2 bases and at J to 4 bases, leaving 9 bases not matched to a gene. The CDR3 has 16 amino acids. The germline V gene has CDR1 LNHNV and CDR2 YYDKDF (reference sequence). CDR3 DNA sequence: TGTGCCACCAGCAGATTAGAGACAGGGCGATCAGATACGCAGTATTTT. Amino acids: CATSRLETGRSDTQYF.

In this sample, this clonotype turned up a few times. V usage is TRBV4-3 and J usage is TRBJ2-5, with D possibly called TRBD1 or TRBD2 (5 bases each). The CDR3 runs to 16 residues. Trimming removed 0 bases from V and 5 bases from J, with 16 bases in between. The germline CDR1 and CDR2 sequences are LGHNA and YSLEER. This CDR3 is CASSQEIGAWGETQYF. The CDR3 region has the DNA TGCGCCAGCAGCCAAGAGATCGGCGCCTGGGGGGAGACCCAGTACTTC.

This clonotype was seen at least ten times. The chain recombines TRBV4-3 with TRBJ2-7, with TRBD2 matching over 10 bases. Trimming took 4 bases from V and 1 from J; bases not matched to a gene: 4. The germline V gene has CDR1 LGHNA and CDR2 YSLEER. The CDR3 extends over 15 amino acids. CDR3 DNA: TGCGCCAGCAGCCCCGGGACTAGCGCTTCCTACGAGCAGTACTTC. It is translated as CASSPGTSASYEQYF.

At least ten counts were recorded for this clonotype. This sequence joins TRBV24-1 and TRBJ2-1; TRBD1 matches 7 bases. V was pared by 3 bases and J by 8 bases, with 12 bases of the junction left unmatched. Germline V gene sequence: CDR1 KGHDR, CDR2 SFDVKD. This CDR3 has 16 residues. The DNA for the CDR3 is TGTGCCACCAGTGATCTGACAGGGCCGGAGGTCCATGAGCAGTTCTTC. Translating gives CATSDLTGPEVHEQFF.

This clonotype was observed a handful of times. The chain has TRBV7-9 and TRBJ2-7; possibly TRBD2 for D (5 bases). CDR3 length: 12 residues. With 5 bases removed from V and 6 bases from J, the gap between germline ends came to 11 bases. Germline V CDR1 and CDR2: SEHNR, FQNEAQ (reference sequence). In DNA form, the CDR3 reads TGTGCCAGCAGCCCCTCAGAGGGCGAGCAGTACTTC. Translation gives CASSPSEGEQYF.

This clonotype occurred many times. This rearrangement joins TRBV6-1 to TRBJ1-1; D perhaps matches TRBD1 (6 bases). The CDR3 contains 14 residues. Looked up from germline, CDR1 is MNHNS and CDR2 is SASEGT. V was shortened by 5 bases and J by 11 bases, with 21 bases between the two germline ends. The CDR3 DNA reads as TGTGCCAGCAGTCCTACCGGGACACTTACTTTTGCTTTCTTT. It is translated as CASSPTGTLTFAFF.

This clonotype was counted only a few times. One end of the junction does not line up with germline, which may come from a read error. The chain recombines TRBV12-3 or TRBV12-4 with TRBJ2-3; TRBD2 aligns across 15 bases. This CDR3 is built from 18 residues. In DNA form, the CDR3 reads TGTGCCCGCAGTGCGGGACTAGCGGGAGGACCACCTTTTTATACGCAGTATTTT. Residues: CARSAGLAGGPPFYTQYF.

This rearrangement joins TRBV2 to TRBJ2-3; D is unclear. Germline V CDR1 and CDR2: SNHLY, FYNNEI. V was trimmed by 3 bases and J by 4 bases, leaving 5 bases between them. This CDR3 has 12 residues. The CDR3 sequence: CASSDRPDTQYF. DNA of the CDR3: TGTGCCAGCAGTGACCGTCCAGATACGCAGTATTTT. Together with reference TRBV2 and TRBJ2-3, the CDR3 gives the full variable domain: EPEVTQTPSHQVTQMGQEVILRCVPISNHLYFYWYRQILGQKVEFLVSFYNNEISEKSEIFDDQFSVERPDGSNFTLKIRSTKLEDSAMYFCASSDRPDTQYFGPGTRLTVL.

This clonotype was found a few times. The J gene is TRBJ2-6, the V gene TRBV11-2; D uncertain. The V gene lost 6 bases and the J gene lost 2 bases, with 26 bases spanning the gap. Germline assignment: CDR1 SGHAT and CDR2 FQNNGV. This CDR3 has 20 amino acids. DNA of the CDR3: TGTGCCAGCAGTCCCCACCTCGGGCTAGACCCCTCCGCTGGGGCCAACGTCCTGACTTTC. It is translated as CASSPHLGLDPSAGANVLTF.

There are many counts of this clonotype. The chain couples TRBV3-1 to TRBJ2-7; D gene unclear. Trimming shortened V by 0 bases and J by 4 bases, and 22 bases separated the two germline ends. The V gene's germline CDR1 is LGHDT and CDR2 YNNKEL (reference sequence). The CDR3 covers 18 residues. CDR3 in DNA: TGTGCCAGCAGCCAAGATCGCATTACGGAGTCAAACCCATACGAGCAGTACTTC. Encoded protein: CASSQDRITESNPYEQYF.

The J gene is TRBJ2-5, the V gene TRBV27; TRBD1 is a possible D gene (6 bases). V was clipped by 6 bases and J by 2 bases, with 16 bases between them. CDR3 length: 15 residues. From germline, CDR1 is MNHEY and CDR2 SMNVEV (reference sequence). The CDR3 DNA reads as TGTGCCAGCAGCTCACTGGGGGCCGTTCAAGAGACCCAGTACTTC. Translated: CASSSLGAVQETQYF.

The CDR3 coding sequence is TGCGCCAGCAGCTCGGAGGGGGATTTCCCCCAAAACATTCAGTACTTC. Amino acids: CASSSEGDFPQNIQYF. The chain combines TRBV5-1 with TRBJ2-4, with D possibly being TRBD1 or TRBD2 (6 bases each). Trimming pared 3 bases from V and 5 bases from J, leaving 18 bases between. Germline lookup yields CDR1 SGHRS and CDR2 YFSETQ. The CDR3 runs 16 residues.

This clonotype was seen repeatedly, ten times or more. Here the CDR3 reads CASSYSRSRGEQYF. The CDR3 DNA sequence: TGTGCCAGCAGTTACTCCAGGAGTAGGGGCGAGCAGTACTTC. The rearrangement links TRBV6-2 or TRBV6-3 to TRBJ2-7, with D perhaps matching TRBD1 (5 bases). There are 14 residues in the CDR3. Trimming removed 0 bases from V and 6 bases from J, with 12 bases in between. Germline V gene sequence: CDR1 MNHEY, CDR2 SVGEGT.

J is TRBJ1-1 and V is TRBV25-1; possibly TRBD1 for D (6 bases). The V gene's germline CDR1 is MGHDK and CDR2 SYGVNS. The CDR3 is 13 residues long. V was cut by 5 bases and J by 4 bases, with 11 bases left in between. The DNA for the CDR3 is TGTGCCAGCAGTAGGGGGGGCTTCACTGAAGCTTTCTTT. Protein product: CASSRGGFTEAFF.

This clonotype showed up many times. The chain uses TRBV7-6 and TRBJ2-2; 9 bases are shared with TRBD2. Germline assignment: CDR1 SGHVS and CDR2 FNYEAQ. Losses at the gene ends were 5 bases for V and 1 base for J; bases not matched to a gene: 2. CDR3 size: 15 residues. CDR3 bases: TGTGCCAGCAGCCCGACTAGCGGGAACACCGGGGAGCTGTTTTTT. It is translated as CASSPTSGNTGELFF.

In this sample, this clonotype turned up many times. Here the CDR3 reads CSAPSQDFDSPLHF. The DNA of the CDR3 is TGCAGTGCCCCTTCGCAGGATTTTGATTCACCCCTCCACTTT. The J gene is TRBJ1-6, the V gene TRBV20-1; no clear D gene. Germline loops: CDR1 DFQATT, CDR2 SNEGSKA (reference sequence). The CDR3 is 14 residues long. V was pared by 6 bases and J by 8 bases, with 17 bases between.